The clone carrying this T cell receptor (beta chain) occurred many times. This entry comes from a study of T cells in Graves' hyperthyroidism and ophthalmopathy. It was RNA transcripts that yielded the amplified TCR beta CDR3 regions. Carried out on the TCR CDR3, a first-round RT-PCR used the HTBI primer set. TCRdb used MiXCR to reprocess the multiplex PCR reads, holding one entry per CDR3 protein. The profile shows about 400,000 distinct CDR3 sequences, roughly an eighth of them singletons. Those patients with uncontrolled infection, other autoimmune disease, pregnancy or lactation were excluded. V was pared by 1 base and J by 2 bases, with 8 bases between. There are 14 residues in the CDR3. Germline CDR1 KGHSH, CDR2 LQKENI.

This clonotype was sampled from a man between 45 and 60 years old with Graves' ophthalmopathy. J is TRBJ1-2 and V is TRBV18; D might be TRBD1 (6 bases). Sequences were obtained from blood. CDR3 bases: TGTGCCAGCTCACCACGACAGGTGAACTATGGCTACACCTTC. Its translation: CASSPRQVNYGYTF.